These 31 T cell receptor beta chains were all obtained from the same sample, sequenced in a study of OX40 agonist ivuxolimab in advanced cancers. Here immunoSEQ multiplex PCR was the method, and the copy in TCRdb shows in-frame clones only, minus some. The table records about 23,000 clones, around four fifths of them present only once. The sequencing used CD4+ or CD8+ T cells sorted from blood, collected in a trial of the OX40 agonist ivuxolimab. The origin of the receptors is an adult with an advanced solid tumor such as melanoma, head and neck, liver or kidney cancer.

The CDR3: CATSRGQRDSPLHF. The CDR3 DNA reads as TGTGCCACCTCCAGGGGACAACGGGATTCACCCCTCCACTTT. V gene TRBV10-3 combines with J gene TRBJ1-6; D is possibly TRBD1 (6 bases). CDR1 ENHRY and CDR2 SYGVKD come from the germline V gene. Trimming cost V 10 bases and J 8 bases, with 18 bases left between them. The length of the CDR3 is 14 residues.

The V gene is TRBV9, the J gene TRBJ2-2; 9 bases align to TRBD2. After removal of 1 base from V and 2 bases from J, the junction contained 3 bases not matched to a gene. The CDR3 is made up of 16 amino acids. The germline gives CDR1 SGDLS, CDR2 YYNGEE. The CDR3 DNA sequence: TGTGCCAGCAGCGTAAATAGCGGGGGTAACACCGGGGAGCTGTTTTTT. Protein product: CASSVNSGGNTGELFF.

The chain carries TRBV29-1 and TRBJ1-2; maybe TRBD1 (6 bases). With 7 bases removed from V and 2 bases from J, the gap between germline ends came to 14 bases. Germline assignment: CDR1 SQVTM and CDR2 ANQGSEA. CDR3 length: 13 amino acids. This CDR3 reads CSDLRGGNYGYTF. The CDR3 nucleotides read TGCAGCGACCTAAGGGGGGGGAACTATGGCTACACCTTC. The full variable domain, with the rest looked up from reference TRBV29-1 and TRBJ1-2, is SAVISQKPSRDICQRGTSLTIQCQVDSQVTMMFWYRQQPGQSLTLIATANQGSEATYESGFVIDKFPISRPNLTFSTLTVSNMSPEDSSIYLCSDLRGGNYGYTFGSGTRLTVV.

The chain has TRBV7-2 and TRBJ2-1; unclear D gene. The length of the CDR3 is 13 residues. From germline, CDR1 is SGHTA and CDR2 FQGNSA. V shed 11 bases and J shed 0 bases, with 11 bases lying between them. DNA for the CDR3: TGTGCCCTTGCTCTAAGCTCCTACAATGAGCAGTTCTTC. Amino acids: CALALSSYNEQFF.

V gene TRBV19 combines with J gene TRBJ2-5, with unresolved D. The ends were cut back, 1 base at V and 2 bases at J, with 5 bases in the middle. This CDR3 spans 13 amino acids. Germline lookup yields CDR1 LNHDA and CDR2 SQIVND (reference sequence). This chain's CDR3 is CASSIVGQETQYF. CDR3 bases: TGTGCCAGTAGTATAGTGGGACAAGAGACCCAGTACTTC. The entire variable domain, with the rest obtained from reference TRBV19 and TRBJ2-5, is as follows: DGGITQSPKYLFRKEGQNVTLSCEQNLNHDAMYWYRQDPGQGLRLIYYSQIVNDFQKGDIAEGYSVSREKKESFPLTVTSAQKNPTAFYLCASSIVGQETQYFGPGTRLLVL.

This chain links TRBV28 with TRBJ1-5; 9 bases are shared with TRBD1. Trimming took 1 base from V and 4 from J; bases not matched to a gene: 14. The germline V gene has CDR1 MDHEN and CDR2 SYDVKM. This CDR3 has 19 amino acids. DNA of the CDR3: TGTGCCAGCAGTTTATCAACCGGGACAGGGAAGTGGGGAAATCAGCCCCAGCATTTT. Protein: CASSLSTGTGKWGNQPQHF.

This chain joins TRBV7-9 and TRBJ2-3; 7 bases line up with TRBD1. Trimming cost V 5 bases and J 2 bases; bases outside gene matches: 13. CDR3 length equals 17 residues. Germline lookup yields CDR1 SEHNR and CDR2 FQNEAQ (reference sequence). CDR3 protein: CASSQRVGGENTDTQYF. Written as DNA, the CDR3 is TGTGCCAGCAGCCAGAGAGTAGGGGGCGAAAACACAGATACGCAGTATTTT.

This chain joins TRBV11-2 and TRBJ1-1; the D gene is possibly TRBD1 (5 bases). The germline V gene has CDR1 SGHAT and CDR2 FQNNGV. V shed 5 bases and J shed 1 base, with 17 bases lying between them. CDR3 length: 16 amino acids. The DNA of the CDR3 is TGTGCCAGCAGCCCGGGACTTCTGAGGGGGAACACTGAAGCTTTCTTT. Translated, it gives CASSPGLLRGNTEAFF.

The rearrangement uses TRBV5-5 and TRBJ2-7; tentatively, D is TRBD1 or TRBD2 (5 bases each). Germline V gene lookup returns CDR1 SGHKS and CDR2 YYEKEE (reference sequence). The CDR3 is 14 amino acids. Trimming stripped 0 bases from V and 0 bases from J, with 7 bases between. The CDR3 DNA reads as TGTGCCAGCAGCTTGGGGGGGACCTCCTACGAGCAGTACTTC. This gives the protein CASSLGGTSYEQYF.

The CDR3 region is CASSTGQGVREQYF. The CDR3 DNA reads TGTGCCAGCAGCACAGGACAGGGGGTACGCGAGCAGTACTTC. The chain recombines TRBV9 with TRBJ2-7, with 10 bases fitting TRBD1. This CDR3 region has 14 residues. The V gene's germline CDR1 is SGDLS and CDR2 YYNGEE. Germline trimming cut 4 bases from V and 6 bases from J; bases unmatched to any gene: 7.

This rearrangement joins TRBV6-4 to TRBJ1-1, with TRBD1 matching 8 bases. J gave up 4 bases and V 3 bases, and 7 bases lay outside the gene matches. Looked up from germline, CDR1 is MRHNA and CDR2 is SNTAGT. CDR3 length equals 15 residues. CDR3 region: CASSESGGRGTEAFF. CDR3 sequence (DNA): TGTGCCAGCAGTGAATCAGGGGGCCGGGGCACTGAAGCTTTCTTT.

This clone is a singleton in its sample. V gene TRBV27 combines with J gene TRBJ1-4, with TRBD1 identical over 7 bases. Germline-derived CDR1 and CDR2 are MNHEY and SMNVEV (reference sequence). The J segment lost 7 bases and the V segment lost 3 bases, leaving 8 bases of the junction unmatched. The CDR3 runs to 15 residues. CDR3 in amino acids: CASSFRQGRGEKLFF. CDR3 in DNA: TGTGCCAGCAGTTTCCGACAGGGCAGAGGTGAAAAACTGTTTTTT.

The rearrangement links TRBV11-3 to TRBJ2-7; possibly TRBD2 for D (5 bases). Trimming pared 0 bases from V and 2 bases from J, leaving 5 bases between. Germline V gene lookup returns CDR1 SGHNT and CDR2 YENEEA. The CDR3 contains 13 residues. CDR3 sequence: CASSLDGTYEQYF. For the CDR3, the DNA is TGTGCCAGCAGCTTAGACGGGACCTACGAGCAGTACTTC.

This clone came up a few times. The chain employs TRBV7-6 and TRBJ2-2; 14 positions agree with TRBD2. The CDR3 spans 19 residues. Germline V gives CDR1 SGHVS, CDR2 FNYEAQ. The junction had 10 bases not matched to a gene; V was cut back by 7 bases and J by 0 bases. The CDR3 here is CASTKMGLAGATNTGELFF. CDR3 coding DNA: TGTGCCAGCACCAAAATGGGACTAGCGGGGGCGACGAACACCGGGGAGCTGTTTTTT.

The V call is TRBV5-1, the J call TRBJ1-3; D might be TRBD1 (5 bases). Trimming took off 0 bases at V and 1 base at J, with 8 bases between the two ends. The CDR3 totals 15 residues. CDR1 is SGHRS and CDR2 is YFSETQ in the germline V gene. The CDR3 here is CASSLVGESGNTIYF. Written as DNA, the CDR3 is TGCGCCAGCAGCTTGGTGGGGGAGTCTGGAAACACCATATATTTT.

This clone was seen a single time. The rearrangement joins TRBV11-2 to TRBJ1-4; 8 bases are a match to TRBD1. Germline-derived CDR1 and CDR2 are SGHAT and FQNNGV. This CDR3 comprises 18 residues. V lost 5 bases and J lost 2; bases outside the gene matches: 13. The CDR3 protein is CASSPPEGAGGTNEKLFF. The CDR3 DNA reads as TGTGCCAGCAGCCCGCCGGAGGGGGCAGGGGGCACTAATGAAAAACTGTTTTTT.

V is TRBV30 and J is TRBJ1-3; possible D gene TRBD1, 6 bases. This CDR3 comprises 12 residues. V lost 3 bases to trimming and J lost 6 bases, with 9 bases between them. CDR1 is GTSNPN and CDR2 is SVGIG in the germline V gene (reference sequence). The CDR3 loop reads CAWSRTENTIYF. The CDR3, as DNA: TGTGCCTGGAGCCGGACAGAAAACACCATATATTTT. The full variable domain, rest sourced from reference TRBV30 and TRBJ1-3, is SQTIHQWPATLVQPVGSPLSLECTVEGTSNPNLYWYRQAAGRGLQLLFYSVGIGQISSEVPQNLSASRPQDRQFILSSKKLLLSDSGFYLCAWSRTENTIYFGEGSWLTVV.

The chain employs TRBV19 and TRBJ2-7; tentative D call: TRBD1 (5 bases). Trimming took 4 bases from V and 2 from J, leaving 12 bases between them. From germline, CDR1 is LNHDA and CDR2 SQIVND (reference sequence). The CDR3 spans 14 residues. CDR3 DNA: TGTGCCAGTAGTAAAGGTCAGGGCACCTACGAGCAGTACTTC. The encoded protein is CASSKGQGTYEQYF.

The chain couples TRBV29-1 to TRBJ2-5, with D possibly matching TRBD1 (6 bases). Trimming cost V 4 bases and J 5 bases, with 11 bases left between them. The CDR3 consists of 12 residues. The V gene's germline CDR1 is SQVTM and CDR2 ANQGSEA. CDR3 protein: CSVGGGAETQYF. CDR3 nucleotide sequence: TGCAGCGTTGGAGGGGGAGCCGAGACCCAGTACTTC.

The chain joins TRBV2 to TRBJ1-3; a possible D gene is TRBD1 (6 bases). CDR3 length: 14 amino acids. Trimming pared 4 bases from V and 4 bases from J, leaving 11 bases between. CDR1 and CDR2 from the germline V gene are SNHLY and FYNNEI. The CDR3, as DNA: TGTGCCAGCAGTGGGAACAGGGCCGGAAACACCATATATTTT. Translating it yields CASSGNRAGNTIYF.

The chain is built from TRBV10-2 and TRBJ1-3; possibly TRBD1 for D (6 bases). The germline V gene encodes CDR1 WSHSY and CDR2 SAAADI. Trimming removed 6 bases from V and 4 bases from J, with 13 bases in between. The CDR3 extends over 14 amino acids. The CDR3 DNA reads TGCGCCAGCAGCGCCACAGGGAAAGGAAACACCATATATTTT. It is translated as CASSATGKGNTIYF.

This rearrangement joins TRBV30 to TRBJ1-5; D uncertain. Trimming removed 1 base from V and 9 bases from J, with 13 bases in between. This CDR3 has 13 residues. Germline loops: CDR1 GTSNPN, CDR2 SVGIG (reference sequence). For the CDR3, the DNA is TGTGCCTGGAGTGGGACGGGCTCGGGGCCCCAGCATTTT. This codes for CAWSGTGSGPQHF.

This sequence joins TRBV11-2 and TRBJ1-2; a possible D gene is TRBD1 (5 bases). CDR1 is SGHAT, CDR2 FQNNGV, per germline. The CDR3 spans 15 residues. The V end lost 1 base, the J end lost 2 bases, and 11 bases lay between the germline ends. CDR3 sequence (DNA): TGTGCCAGCAGCTTAGTATGGGGCACGAACTATGGCTACACCTTC. It specifies CASSLVWGTNYGYTF.

The chain links TRBV1 to TRBJ2-1. TRBV1 is labeled a pseudogene. CDR3 length equals 19 residues. Here the CDR3 reads CTSSRIRTREKGDYNEQFF. The CDR3 DNA reads TGCACCAGCAGCCGCATAAGAACCCGGGAAAAAGGGGACTACAATGAGCAGTTCTTC.

The chain joins TRBV13 to TRBJ2-7; 8 bases match TRBD1. The CDR3 totals 17 residues. Germline lookup yields CDR1 PRHDT and CDR2 FYEKMQ (reference sequence). After removal of 3 bases from V and 1 base from J, the junction contained 11 bases not matched to a gene. In DNA form, the CDR3 reads TGTGCCAGCAGCTTCCGTTTTCCGGGACAGGAGTCCTACGAGCAGTACTTC. Residues: CASSFRFPGQESYEQYF.

The rearrangement joins TRBV4-1 to TRBJ2-1; D may be TRBD1 (7 bases). Germline loops: CDR1 MGHRA, CDR2 YSYEKL. V was trimmed by 4 bases and J by 0 bases, leaving 22 bases between them. The CDR3 length is 19 residues. Here the CDR3 reads CASSLPLSGGMSSYNEQFF. CDR3 DNA sequence: TGCGCCAGCAGCCTCCCGCTCTCAGGGGGGATGAGCTCCTACAATGAGCAGTTCTTC.

This clone occurred a few times. The chain uses TRBV18 and TRBJ1-1; maybe TRBD1 (5 bases). V was shortened by 4 bases and J by 2 bases, with 8 bases between the two germline ends. The CDR3 covers 13 residues. Germline values: CDR1 KGHSH, CDR2 LQKENI. CDR3 in amino acids: CASSRGGNTEAFF. The CDR3 nucleotides are TGTGCCAGCTCACGGGGGGGAAACACTGAAGCTTTCTTT.

This clone was detected a few times. The rearrangement joins TRBV7-6 to TRBJ2-7, with unresolved D. The CDR3 loop spans 13 amino acids. V lost 5 bases, J lost 5 bases, and 13 bases lay in between. The germline V gene has CDR1 SGHVS and CDR2 FNYEAQ. The CDR3 protein is CASSPGLDDEQYF. In DNA, the CDR3 is TGTGCCAGCAGCCCCGGGCTAGATGACGAGCAGTACTTC.

This chain joins TRBV5-1 and TRBJ2-5, with a tentative D call TRBD2 (5 bases). Germline CDR1 is SGHRS and CDR2 is YFSETQ. V lost 5 bases and J lost 5, with 13 bases in between. This CDR3 has 13 residues. Here the CDR3 reads CASSTGSGETQYF. The CDR3 DNA reads TGCGCCAGCAGTACGGGGAGTGGGGAGACCCAGTACTTC. The variable domain in full, with the rest retrieved from reference TRBV5-1 and TRBJ2-5, is KAGVTQTPRYLIKTRGQQVTLSCSPISGHRSVSWYQQTPGQGLQFLFEYFSETQRNKGNFPGRFSGRQFSNSRSEMNVSTLELGDSALYLCASSTGSGETQYFGPGTRLLVL.

This chain connects TRBV6-6 to TRBJ2-7; 9 bases map to TRBD2. Germline CDR1 is MNHNY and CDR2 is SVGAGI (reference sequence). This CDR3 spans 14 amino acids. The J segment lost 2 bases and the V segment lost 6 bases, leaving 5 bases of the junction unmatched. The CDR3, as DNA: TGTGCCAGCAGGGAAGGCGGGAGGGCCTACGAGCAGTACTTC. Protein: CASREGGRAYEQYF.

This rearrangement joins TRBV28 to TRBJ1-3; D unclear. Trimming left V 5 bases short and J 0 bases short, with 11 bases between. Germline CDR1 is MDHEN and CDR2 is SYDVKM. The CDR3 loop spans 15 amino acids. The CDR3 sequence: CASSLPWTSGNTIYF. Written as DNA, the CDR3 is TGTGCCAGCAGTCTCCCCTGGACCTCTGGAAACACCATATATTTT.